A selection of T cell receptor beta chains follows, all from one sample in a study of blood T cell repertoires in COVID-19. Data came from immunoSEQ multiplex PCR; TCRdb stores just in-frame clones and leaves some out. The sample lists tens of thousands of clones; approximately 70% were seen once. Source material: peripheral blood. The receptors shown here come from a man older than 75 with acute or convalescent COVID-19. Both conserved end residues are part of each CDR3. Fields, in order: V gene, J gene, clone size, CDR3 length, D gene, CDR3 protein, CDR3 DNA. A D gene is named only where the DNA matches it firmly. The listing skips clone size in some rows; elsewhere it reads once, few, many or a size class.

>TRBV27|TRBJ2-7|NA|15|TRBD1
CASSFLGQGRGEQYF
TGTGCCAGCAGTTTCCTGGGACAGGGTCGGGGGGAGCAGTACTTC
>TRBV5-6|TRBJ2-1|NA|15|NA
CASSSYRVPLGEQFF
TGTGCCAGCAGCTCGTACAGGGTGCCCCTCGGTGAGCAGTTCTTC
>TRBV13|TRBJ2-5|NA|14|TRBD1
CASSPTGGSETQYF
TGTGCCAGCAGCCCCACAGGGGGTTCAGAGACCCAGTACTTC
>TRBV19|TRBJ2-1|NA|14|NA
CASSISRIYNEQFF
TGTGCCAGTAGTATTAGTCGCATCTACAATGAGCAGTTCTTC
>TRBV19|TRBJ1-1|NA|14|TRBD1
CASSRTGGYTEAFF
TGTGCCAGCTCCCGGACAGGGGGCTACACTGAAGCTTTCTTT
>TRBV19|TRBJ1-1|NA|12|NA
CASISGHPEAFF
TGTGCCAGTATTTCGGGACACCCTGAAGCTTTCTTT
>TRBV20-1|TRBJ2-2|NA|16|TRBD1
CSASDRGQGNTGELFF
TGCAGTGCTAGTGACAGGGGGCAGGGGAACACCGGGGAGCTGTTTTTT
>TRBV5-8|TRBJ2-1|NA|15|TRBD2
CASSQASGHYNEQFF
TGTGCCAGCAGCCAAGCTAGCGGCCACTACAATGAGCAGTTCTTC
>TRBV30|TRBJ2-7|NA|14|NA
CAWRGGARSYEQYF
TGTGCCTGGAGGGGGGGGGCGCGGTCCTACGAGCAGTACTTC
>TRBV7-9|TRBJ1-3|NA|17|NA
CASSTGTFRSSGNTIYF
TGTGCCAGCAGCACCGGGACTTTTAGGAGCTCTGGAAACACCATATATTTT
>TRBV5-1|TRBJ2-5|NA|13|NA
CASSLLYQETQYF
TGCGCCAGCAGCTTGCTGTACCAAGAGACCCAGTACTTC
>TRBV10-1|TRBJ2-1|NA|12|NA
CAGSESGLGQFF
TGCGCCGGCAGTGAGTCGGGCCTGGGGCAGTTCTTC
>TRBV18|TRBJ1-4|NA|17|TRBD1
CASSPRAGGSADEKLFF
TGTGCCAGCTCCCCCAGGGCAGGGGGCTCCGCGGATGAAAAACTGTTTTTT
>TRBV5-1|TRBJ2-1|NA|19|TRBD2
CASSPSSRAGGNGYNEQFF
TGCGCCAGCAGCCCTTCGAGCAGGGCGGGAGGGAATGGTTACAATGAGCAGTTCTTC
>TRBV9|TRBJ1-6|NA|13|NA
CAKRQSSNSPLHF
TGTGCCAAGCGACAGTCGTCTAATTCACCCCTCCACTTT
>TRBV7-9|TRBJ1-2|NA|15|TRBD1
CASSLGSGQGEGYTF
TGTGCCAGCAGCTTAGGCTCGGGACAGGGCGAGGGCTACACCTTC
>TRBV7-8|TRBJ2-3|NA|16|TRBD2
CASSLVSGGDTDTQYF
TGTGCCAGCAGCTTAGTGAGCGGGGGAGACACAGATACGCAGTATTTT
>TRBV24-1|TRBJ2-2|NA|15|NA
CATSDSGSLTGELFF
TGTGCCACCAGTGATTCCGGGAGCTTAACCGGGGAGCTGTTTTTT
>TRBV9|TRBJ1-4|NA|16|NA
CASSPTSPATNEKLFF
TGTGCCAGCAGCCCCACGAGCCCGGCAACTAATGAAAAACTGTTTTTT
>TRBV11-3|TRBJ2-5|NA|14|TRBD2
CASSPTSAQETQYF
TGTGCCAGCAGCCCTACTAGCGCCCAAGAGACCCAGTACTTC
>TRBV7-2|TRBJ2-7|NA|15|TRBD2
CASSFDLAGVYEQYF
TGTGCCAGCAGCTTTGACCTAGCGGGAGTCTACGAGCAGTACTTC
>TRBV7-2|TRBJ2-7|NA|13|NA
CASSSRRAYEQYF
TGTGCCAGCAGCTCCCGGAGGGCCTACGAGCAGTACTTC
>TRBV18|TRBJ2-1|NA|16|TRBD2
CASSLALAGDYNEQFF
TGTGCCAGCTCATTGGCCTTGGCGGGGGATTACAATGAGCAGTTCTTC
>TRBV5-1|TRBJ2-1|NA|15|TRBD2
CASSLLAGSYNEQFF
TGCGCCAGCAGCTTATTAGCGGGCTCCTACAATGAGCAGTTCTTC
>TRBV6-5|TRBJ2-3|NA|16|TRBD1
CASSSWTGSGTDTQYF
TGTGCCAGCAGTTCTTGGACAGGGTCCGGCACAGATACGCAGTATTTT
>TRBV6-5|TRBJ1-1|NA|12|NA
CASRTGRRGAFF
TGTGCCAGCAGAACAGGTCGCCGGGGGGCTTTCTTT
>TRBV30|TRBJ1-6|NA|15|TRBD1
CAWSVADRVNSPLHF
TGTGCCTGGAGTGTAGCCGACAGGGTTAATTCACCCCTCCACTTT
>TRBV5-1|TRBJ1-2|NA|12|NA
CASSREAYGYTF
TGCGCCAGCAGTCGGGAGGCCTATGGCTACACCTTC
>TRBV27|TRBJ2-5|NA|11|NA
CASNGQETQYF
TGTGCCAGCAACGGCCAAGAGACCCAGTACTTC
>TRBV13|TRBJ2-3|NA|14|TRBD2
CASSLAGSTDTQYF
TGTGCCAGCAGCCTAGCGGGGTCCACAGATACGCAGTATTTT
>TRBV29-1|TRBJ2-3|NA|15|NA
CSSLVDSSSTDTQYF
TGCAGCTCACTCGTGGACTCCTCTAGCACAGATACGCAGTATTTT
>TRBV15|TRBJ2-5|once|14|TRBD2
CATSGREGGETQYF
TGTGCCACCAGCGGAAGGGAGGGTGGGGAGACCCAGTACTTC
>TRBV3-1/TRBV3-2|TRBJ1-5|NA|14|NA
CASSPQGSNQPQHF
TGTGCCAGCAGCCCACAGGGAAGCAATCAGCCCCAGCATTTT
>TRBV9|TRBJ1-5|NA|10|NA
CASSVLPQHF
TGTGCCAGCAGCGTACTGCCCCAGCATTTT
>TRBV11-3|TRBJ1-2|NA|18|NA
CASRIRFRDTLGDYGYTF
TGTGCCAGCAGGATTAGGTTCCGGGACACCCTTGGAGACTATGGCTACACCTTC
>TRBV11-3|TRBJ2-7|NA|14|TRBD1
CASSDRQGSYEQYF
TGTGCCAGCAGCGACAGACAGGGATCCTACGAGCAGTACTTC
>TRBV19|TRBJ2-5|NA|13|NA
CASSIVTQETQYF
TGTGCCAGTAGTATTGTGACTCAAGAGACCCAGTACTTC
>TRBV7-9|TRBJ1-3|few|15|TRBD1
CASSPSTGKGNTIYF
TGTGCCAGCAGCCCCTCGACAGGGAAGGGAAACACCATATATTTT
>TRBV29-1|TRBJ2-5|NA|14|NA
CSAPGGPLQETQYF
TGCAGCGCGCCAGGTGGTCCTCTCCAAGAGACCCAGTACTTC
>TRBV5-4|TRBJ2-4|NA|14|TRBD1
CASSPDRERTIQYF
TGTGCCAGCAGCCCGGACAGGGAAAGGACCATTCAGTACTTC
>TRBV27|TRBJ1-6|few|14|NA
CASSKGLDNSPLHF
TGTGCCAGCAGTAAGGGGTTGGATAATTCACCCCTCCACTTT
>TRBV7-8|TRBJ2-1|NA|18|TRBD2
CASSLKASGLAHYNEQFF
TGTGCCAGCAGCTTAAAAGCGTCGGGACTAGCGCACTACAATGAGCAGTTCTTC
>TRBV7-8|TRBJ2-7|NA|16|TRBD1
CASSLLGTGGSNEQYF
TGTGCCAGCAGCTTACTGGGGACAGGGGGTTCGAACGAGCAGTACTTC
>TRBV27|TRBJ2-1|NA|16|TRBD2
CASTPRAGGPYNEQFF
TGTGCCAGCACCCCTCGGGCGGGGGGTCCCTACAATGAGCAGTTCTTC
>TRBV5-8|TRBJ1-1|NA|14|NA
CASSFGERDTEAFF
TGTGCCAGCAGCTTTGGGGAGAGGGACACTGAAGCTTTCTTT